This is a list of T cell receptor beta chains from one sample in a study of technical replicates of blood from a few donors. Using immunoSEQ multiplex PCR, the repertoire was profiled, and TCRdb retains in-frame clones only, with some absent. The sample shows about 56,000 clones, more than 90% of them seen only once. What was sequenced was PBMCs. The source of these receptors is a human donor in good health. Some clones in this sample may be carry-over from other donors' samples. CDR3s include the opening cysteine and the closing phenylalanine or tryptophan. The D gene is left open where the match is weak. Where a row states a size, it is once, few, many or the class of an expanded clone; other rows omit it.

j_gene: TRBJ2-1; d_gene: TRBD2; abundance: .; v_gene: TRBV7-2; CDR3aa: CASSFTLPWGGGHEQFF; CDR3nt: TGTGCCAGCAGCTTTACCCTGCCCTGGGGGGGAGGACATGAGCAGTTCTTC
j_gene: TRBJ2-7; d_gene: .; abundance: once; v_gene: TRBV4-2; CDR3aa: CASSGEDYEQYF; CDR3nt: TGTGCCAGCAGCGGGGAGGACTACGAGCAGTACTTC
j_gene: TRBJ1-5; d_gene: .; abundance: .; v_gene: TRBV21-1; CDR3aa: CASSNNVRVGDQPQHF; CDR3nt: TGTGCCAGCAGCAACAATGTCAGGGTAGGGGATCAGCCCCAGCATTTT
j_gene: TRBJ1-2; d_gene: .; abundance: .; v_gene: TRBV7-9; CDR3aa: CASSLEPGHGYTF; CDR3nt: TGTGCCAGCAGCTTAGAGCCAGGGCATGGCTACACCTTC
j_gene: TRBJ1-1; d_gene: TRBD1; abundance: .; v_gene: TRBV28; CDR3aa: CASTTGVGRTEAFF; CDR3nt: TGTGCCAGCACCACAGGGGTGGGGCGCACTGAAGCTTTCTTT
j_gene: TRBJ2-2; d_gene: .; abundance: .; v_gene: TRBV7-9; CDR3aa: CASSLVVQYGTGELFF; CDR3nt: TGTGCCAGCAGCTTAGTGGTCCAATACGGCACCGGGGAGCTGTTTTTT
j_gene: TRBJ1-1; d_gene: .; abundance: once; v_gene: TRBV5-1; CDR3aa: CASSSTGNTEAFF; CDR3nt: TGCGCCAGCAGCTCGACAGGGAACACTGAAGCTTTCTTT
j_gene: TRBJ2-7; d_gene: TRBD2; abundance: .; v_gene: TRBV9; CDR3aa: CASSVAGGGSSYEQYF; CDR3nt: TGTGCCAGCAGCGTAGCGGGCGGGGGATCCTCCTACGAGCAGTACTTC
j_gene: TRBJ2-5; d_gene: .; abundance: .; v_gene: TRBV5-1; CDR3aa: CASREVVGETQYF; CDR3nt: TGCGCCAGCAGAGAAGTAGTCGGAGAGACCCAGTACTTC
j_gene: TRBJ2-5; d_gene: TRBD1; abundance: .; v_gene: TRBV19; CDR3aa: CASRATGGGETQYF; CDR3nt: TGTGCCAGTAGAGCTACAGGGGGTGGAGAGACCCAGTACTTC
j_gene: TRBJ2-5; d_gene: .; abundance: .; v_gene: TRBV7-6; CDR3aa: CASSLTGKETQYF; CDR3nt: TGTGCCAGCAGCCTTACCGGGAAGGAGACCCAGTACTTC
j_gene: TRBJ2-1; d_gene: TRBD2; abundance: .; v_gene: TRBV2; CDR3aa: CASSELAGSNEQFF; CDR3nt: TGTGCCAGCAGTGAACTAGCGGGAAGCAATGAGCAGTTCTTC
j_gene: TRBJ2-1; d_gene: .; abundance: .; v_gene: TRBV5-8; CDR3aa: CASSPRVTYNEQFF; CDR3nt: TGTGCCAGCAGCCCCAGGGTCACGTACAATGAGCAGTTCTTC
j_gene: TRBJ2-1; d_gene: TRBD2; abundance: .; v_gene: TRBV18; CDR3aa: CASDKAGGASNEQFF; CDR3nt: TGTGCCAGCGATAAAGCGGGGGGGGCTTCAAATGAGCAGTTCTTC
j_gene: TRBJ2-7; d_gene: .; abundance: .; v_gene: TRBV5-6; CDR3aa: CASSLRLAPYEQYF; CDR3nt: TGTGCCAGCAGCTTGCGGCTAGCCCCCTACGAGCAGTACTTC
j_gene: TRBJ1-1; d_gene: .; abundance: .; v_gene: TRBV30; CDR3aa: CAWSVRQVMNTEAFF; CDR3nt: TGTGCCTGGAGTGTAAGGCAGGTCATGAACACTGAAGCTTTCTTT
j_gene: TRBJ1-5; d_gene: .; abundance: .; v_gene: TRBV7-8; CDR3aa: CASSSSGAFNQPQHF; CDR3nt: TGTGCCAGCAGCTCATCAGGGGCGTTCAATCAGCCCCAGCATTTT
j_gene: TRBJ1-6; d_gene: TRBD1; abundance: .; v_gene: TRBV5-4; CDR3aa: CASARGQGPSPLHF; CDR3nt: TGTGCCAGCGCCCGAGGACAGGGCCCTTCACCCCTCCACTTT
j_gene: TRBJ2-7; d_gene: .; abundance: .; v_gene: TRBV9; CDR3aa: CASSVGVGAGAYEQYF; CDR3nt: TGTGCCAGCAGCGTAGGGGTAGGGGCAGGGGCCTACGAGCAGTACTTC
j_gene: TRBJ2-2; d_gene: TRBD2; abundance: .; v_gene: TRBV19; CDR3aa: CASRIAGTSNTGELFF; CDR3nt: TGTGCCAGTAGGATTGCCGGGACTAGCAATACCGGGGAGCTGTTTTTT
j_gene: TRBJ2-3; d_gene: .; abundance: .; v_gene: TRBV7-9; CDR3aa: CASSETDTQYF; CDR3nt: TGTGCCAGCAGCGAGACAGATACGCAGTATTTT
j_gene: TRBJ1-1; d_gene: TRBD1; abundance: .; v_gene: TRBV7-6; CDR3aa: CASSLGQGVAEAFF; CDR3nt: TGTGCCAGCAGTTTGGGACAGGGGGTCGCTGAAGCTTTCTTT
j_gene: TRBJ2-1; d_gene: TRBD2; abundance: .; v_gene: TRBV9; CDR3aa: CASSVGPAGSEQFF; CDR3nt: TGTGCCAGCAGCGTAGGGCCAGCGGGGAGCGAGCAGTTCTTC
j_gene: TRBJ1-5; d_gene: TRBD1; abundance: .; v_gene: TRBV7-9; CDR3aa: CASSLGTGSSNQPQHF; CDR3nt: TGTGCCAGCAGCTTAGGGACAGGGTCTAGCAATCAGCCCCAGCATTTT
j_gene: TRBJ2-4; d_gene: TRBD2; abundance: .; v_gene: TRBV7-8; CDR3aa: CASRYISGGPEIQYF; CDR3nt: TGTGCCAGCAGATACATCTCGGGAGGCCCTGAGATTCAGTACTTC
j_gene: TRBJ2-5; d_gene: .; abundance: .; v_gene: TRBV5-8; CDR3aa: CASSRQEGQETQYF; CDR3nt: TGTGCCAGCAGCAGGCAGGAGGGCCAAGAGACCCAGTACTTC
j_gene: TRBJ2-7; d_gene: .; abundance: .; v_gene: TRBV7-8; CDR3aa: CASSLDTLHEQYF; CDR3nt: TGTGCCAGCAGCTTAGATACTCTCCACGAGCAGTACTTC
j_gene: TRBJ2-5; d_gene: TRBD2; abundance: .; v_gene: TRBV10-2; CDR3aa: CASSAGLVTETQYF; CDR3nt: TGCGCCAGCAGTGCGGGACTAGTAACGGAGACCCAGTACTTC
j_gene: TRBJ2-3; d_gene: .; abundance: .; v_gene: TRBV27; CDR3aa: CASSPRQSPDTQYF; CDR3nt: TGTGCCAGCAGTCCCCGACAGAGTCCCGATACGCAGTATTTT
j_gene: TRBJ2-5; d_gene: TRBD1; abundance: .; v_gene: TRBV5-1; CDR3aa: CASSQTGQETQYF; CDR3nt: TGCGCCAGCAGCCAGACAGGGCAAGAGACCCAGTACTTC
j_gene: TRBJ1-5; d_gene: TRBD1; abundance: once; v_gene: TRBV6-5; CDR3aa: CASSDRGGNQPQHF; CDR3nt: TGTGCCAGCAGCGACAGGGGTGGCAATCAGCCCCAGCATTTT
j_gene: TRBJ2-3; d_gene: .; abundance: .; v_gene: TRBV5-1; CDR3aa: CASSSGGTDTQYF; CDR3nt: TGCGCCAGCAGCTCCGGGGGTACAGATACGCAGTATTTT
j_gene: TRBJ2-3; d_gene: TRBD1; abundance: .; v_gene: TRBV7-6; CDR3aa: CASSRDRGADTQYF; CDR3nt: TGTGCCAGCAGCCGGGACAGGGGGGCAGATACGCAGTATTTT
j_gene: TRBJ1-1; d_gene: .; abundance: .; v_gene: TRBV7-3; CDR3aa: CASSFAGRGEAFF; CDR3nt: TGTGCCAGCAGCTTCGCGGGCAGGGGAGAAGCTTTCTTT
j_gene: TRBJ1-1; d_gene: TRBD1; abundance: .; v_gene: TRBV6-1; CDR3aa: CASSRNRGVNTEAFF; CDR3nt: TGTGCCAGCAGCAGGAACAGGGGAGTGAACACTGAAGCTTTCTTT
j_gene: TRBJ2-7; d_gene: TRBD2; abundance: once; v_gene: TRBV11-1; CDR3aa: CASSWTSGRAILYEQYF; CDR3nt: TGTGCCAGCAGCTGGACTAGCGGGAGGGCCATATTGTACGAGCAGTACTTC
j_gene: TRBJ1-3; d_gene: TRBD1; abundance: .; v_gene: TRBV10-3; CDR3aa: CAISNTGDRGNTIYF; CDR3nt: TGTGCCATCAGCAATACAGGGGACCGTGGAAACACCATATATTTT
j_gene: TRBJ1-2; d_gene: TRBD1; abundance: .; v_gene: TRBV29-1; CDR3aa: CSVRDRDGYTF; CDR3nt: TGCAGCGTCCGGGACAGGGATGGCTACACCTTC
j_gene: TRBJ1-1; d_gene: TRBD1; abundance: .; v_gene: TRBV5-4; CDR3aa: CASSSRQGGNTEAFF; CDR3nt: TGTGCCAGCAGCTCCCGACAGGGGGGGAACACTGAAGCTTTCTTT
j_gene: TRBJ2-5; d_gene: .; abundance: .; v_gene: TRBV7-2; CDR3aa: CASSWDFQETQYF; CDR3nt: TGTGCCAGCAGCTGGGACTTCCAAGAGACCCAGTACTTC
j_gene: TRBJ2-5; d_gene: TRBD2; abundance: .; v_gene: TRBV7-2; CDR3aa: CASSFMGGGGQETQYF; CDR3nt: TGTGCCAGCAGCTTTATGGGCGGGGGGGGTCAAGAGACCCAGTACTTC
j_gene: TRBJ1-1; d_gene: .; abundance: .; v_gene: TRBV7-2; CDR3aa: CASSFRGGTEAFF; CDR3nt: TGTGCCAGCAGTTTCCGAGGGGGCACTGAAGCTTTCTTT
j_gene: TRBJ1-2; d_gene: TRBD1; abundance: .; v_gene: TRBV7-3; CDR3aa: CASSLYQGAGGYTF; CDR3nt: TGTGCCAGCAGCTTATATCAGGGGGCCGGGGGCTACACCTTC
j_gene: TRBJ2-3; d_gene: TRBD2; abundance: .; v_gene: TRBV19; CDR3aa: CASKGLAGGEDTQYF; CDR3nt: TGTGCCAGTAAGGGTCTGGCGGGGGGGGAAGATACGCAGTATTTT
j_gene: TRBJ1-3; d_gene: .; abundance: .; v_gene: TRBV2; CDR3aa: CASSEAHQGGNTIYF; CDR3nt: TGTGCCAGCAGTGAAGCGCATCAGGGAGGAAACACCATATATTTT
j_gene: TRBJ2-5; d_gene: TRBD2; abundance: .; v_gene: TRBV6-1; CDR3aa: CASSERDYLQETQYF; CDR3nt: TGTGCCAGCAGTGAGCGGGACTACCTACAAGAGACCCAGTACTTC
j_gene: TRBJ2-1; d_gene: TRBD2; abundance: .; v_gene: TRBV11-2; CDR3aa: CASSPSTSGRASEQFF; CDR3nt: TGTGCCAGCAGCCCATCGACTAGCGGGAGGGCCTCCGAGCAGTTCTTC
j_gene: TRBJ2-6; d_gene: .; abundance: .; v_gene: TRBV27; CDR3aa: CASSGPRSGANVLTF; CDR3nt: TGTGCCAGCAGTGGCCCCCGATCTGGGGCCAACGTCCTGACTTTC
j_gene: TRBJ1-6; d_gene: TRBD1; abundance: .; v_gene: TRBV5-6; CDR3aa: CASSHPGGGSPLHF; CDR3nt: TGTGCCAGCAGTCATCCAGGGGGCGGTTCACCCCTCCACTTT
j_gene: TRBJ2-3; d_gene: .; abundance: .; v_gene: TRBV10-3; CDR3aa: CAISERFQGGDTQYF; CDR3nt: TGTGCCATCAGTGAAAGATTCCAGGGCGGAGATACGCAGTATTTT